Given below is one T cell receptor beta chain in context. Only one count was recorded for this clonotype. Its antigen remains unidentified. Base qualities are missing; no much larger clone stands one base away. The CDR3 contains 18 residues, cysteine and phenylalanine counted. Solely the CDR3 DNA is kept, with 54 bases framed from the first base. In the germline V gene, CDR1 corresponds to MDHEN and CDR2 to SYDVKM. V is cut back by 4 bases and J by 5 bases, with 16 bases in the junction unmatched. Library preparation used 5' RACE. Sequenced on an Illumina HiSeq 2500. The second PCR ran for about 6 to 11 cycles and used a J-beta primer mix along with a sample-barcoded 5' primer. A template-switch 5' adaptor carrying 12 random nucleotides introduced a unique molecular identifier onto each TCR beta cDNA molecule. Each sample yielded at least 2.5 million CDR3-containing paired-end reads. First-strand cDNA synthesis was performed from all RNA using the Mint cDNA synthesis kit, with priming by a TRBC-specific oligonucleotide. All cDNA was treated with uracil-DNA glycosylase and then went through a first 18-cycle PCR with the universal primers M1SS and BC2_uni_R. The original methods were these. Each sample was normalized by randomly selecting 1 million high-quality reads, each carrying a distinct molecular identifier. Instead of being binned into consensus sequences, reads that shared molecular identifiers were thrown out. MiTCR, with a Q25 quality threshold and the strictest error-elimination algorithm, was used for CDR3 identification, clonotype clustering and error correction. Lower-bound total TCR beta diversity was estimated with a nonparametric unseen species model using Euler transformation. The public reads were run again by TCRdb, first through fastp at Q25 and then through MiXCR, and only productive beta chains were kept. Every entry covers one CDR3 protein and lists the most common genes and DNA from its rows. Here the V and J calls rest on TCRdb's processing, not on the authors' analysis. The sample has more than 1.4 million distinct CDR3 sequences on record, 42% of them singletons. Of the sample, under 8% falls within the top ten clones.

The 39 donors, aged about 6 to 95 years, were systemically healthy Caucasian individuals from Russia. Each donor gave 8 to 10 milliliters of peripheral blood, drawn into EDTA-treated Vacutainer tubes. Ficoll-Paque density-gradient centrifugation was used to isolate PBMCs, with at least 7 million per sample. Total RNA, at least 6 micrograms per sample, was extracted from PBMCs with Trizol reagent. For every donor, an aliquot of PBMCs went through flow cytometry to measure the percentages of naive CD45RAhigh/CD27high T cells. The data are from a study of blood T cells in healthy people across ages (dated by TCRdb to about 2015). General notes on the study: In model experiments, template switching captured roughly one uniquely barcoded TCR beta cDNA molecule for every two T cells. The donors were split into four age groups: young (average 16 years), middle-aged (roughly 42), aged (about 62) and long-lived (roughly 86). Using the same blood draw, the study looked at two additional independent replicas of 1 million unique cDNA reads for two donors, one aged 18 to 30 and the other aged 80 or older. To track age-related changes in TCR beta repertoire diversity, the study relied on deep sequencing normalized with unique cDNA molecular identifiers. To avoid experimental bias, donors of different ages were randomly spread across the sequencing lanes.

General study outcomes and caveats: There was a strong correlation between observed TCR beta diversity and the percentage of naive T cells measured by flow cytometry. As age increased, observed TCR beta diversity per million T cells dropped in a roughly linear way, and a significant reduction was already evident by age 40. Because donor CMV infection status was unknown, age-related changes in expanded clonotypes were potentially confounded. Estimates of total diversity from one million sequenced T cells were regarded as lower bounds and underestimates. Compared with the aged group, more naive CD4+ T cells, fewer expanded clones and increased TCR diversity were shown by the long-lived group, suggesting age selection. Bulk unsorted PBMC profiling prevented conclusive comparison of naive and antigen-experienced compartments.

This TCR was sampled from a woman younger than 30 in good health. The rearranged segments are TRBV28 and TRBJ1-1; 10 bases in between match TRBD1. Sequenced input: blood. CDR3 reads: CASSYPPDAGQGGTEAFF. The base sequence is TGTGCCAGCAGTTACCCACCAGATGCAGGACAGGGGGGAACTGAAGCTTTCTTT.